This T cell receptor beta chain was profiled in a study of T-cell reconstitution after alpha-beta-depleted transplantation in children (dated by TCRdb to the mid-2010s). Turning to the overall study: Using TCR repertoire profiling, the study quantitatively followed how T-cell immune reconstitution unfolded in children after TCRalphabeta/CD19-depleted allogeneic hematopoietic cell transplantation. Overall study results and their limits: The high TCRbeta diversity at day 60 in some patients was ascribed to recipient T cells and intrathymic progenitors that had survived conditioning. The frequencies of hyperexpanded clones fell over the following months, and after one year, T-cell counts and TCRbeta diversity were mostly attributed to newly produced T cells. The apparently early alphabetaT-cell count recovery about two months after transplant was reportedly dependent on only several hundred rapidly expanded clones derived from non-depleted graft cells.

This clonotype was detected ten times or more. What this receptor recognizes is not known. No qualities accompany the bases; no much larger clone lies one base away. Libraries were prepared through PCR. Sequencing was carried out with an Illumina HiSeq 2500. TCR library preparation used molecular barcoding, with unique molecular identifiers applied to normalize quantification of the TCRbeta repertoire. In-frame beta chains were kept once TCRdb had trimmed the public reads at Q25 with fastp and called clones with MiXCR. Each CDR3 protein appears once, grouped with its most common genes and DNA. In this sample the table shows a few hundred thousand distinct CDR3 sequences, 10% to 15% of which occur a single time. The top ten constitute around 2% of the sample. The sample's treatment or condition label, decoded: allogeneic hematopoietic cell transplantation with graft depleted of TCRalphabeta T cells and CD19 B cells. TCRalphabeta/CD19-depleted allogeneic hematopoietic cell grafts were given to the transplant recipients, all of whom were children.

The cysteine opens and the phenylalanine closes a CDR3 of 15 amino acids. Only the CDR3 DNA stays, 45 bases, in frame from base 1. Taken from the germline V gene, the CDR1 and CDR2 loops are MDHEN and SYDVKM. V is clipped by 5 bases and J by 4 bases, and the sequence between their germline boundaries is 15 bases long. This sequence originates from a male patient younger than 18 who had a stem cell transplant for acute myeloid leukemia, so the T cells may come from the graft donor. The sample consisted of PBMCs, mostly from graft donor cells, taken 360 days after TCRalphabeta/CD19-depleted stem cell transplant. The rearrangement combines TRBV28 with TRBJ1-3; a confident D gene designation cannot be given. The DNA is TGTGCCAGCAGTGTCAACACGGGTCTAGGAAACACCATATATTTT. The encoded protein is CASSVNTGLGNTIYF. Extended through the reference TRBV28 and TRBJ1-3 proteins, this CDR3 yields the full variable domain: DVKVTQSSRYLVKRTGEKVFLECVQDMDHENMFWYRQDPGLGLRLIYFSYDVKMKEKGDIPEGYSVSREKKERFSLILESASTNQTSMYLCASSVNTGLGNTIYFGEGSWLTVV.